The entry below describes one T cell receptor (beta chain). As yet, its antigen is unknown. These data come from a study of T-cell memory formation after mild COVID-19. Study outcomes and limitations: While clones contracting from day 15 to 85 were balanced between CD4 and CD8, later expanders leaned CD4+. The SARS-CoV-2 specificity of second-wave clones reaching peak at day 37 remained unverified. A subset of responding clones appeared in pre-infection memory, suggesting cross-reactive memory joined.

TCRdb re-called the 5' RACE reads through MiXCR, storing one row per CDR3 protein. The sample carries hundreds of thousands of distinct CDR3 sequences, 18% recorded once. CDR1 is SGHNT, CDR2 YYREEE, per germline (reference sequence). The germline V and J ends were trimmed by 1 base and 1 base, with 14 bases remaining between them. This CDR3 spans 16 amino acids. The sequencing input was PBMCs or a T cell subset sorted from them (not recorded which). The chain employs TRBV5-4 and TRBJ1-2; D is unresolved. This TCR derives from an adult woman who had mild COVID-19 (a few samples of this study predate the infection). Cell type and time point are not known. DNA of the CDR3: TGTGCCAGCAGCTTGTCCGGTGGAGGCCTTAACTATGGCTACACCTTC. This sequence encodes CASSLSGGGLNYGYTF.